Each of the 7 T cell receptor beta chains below was sequenced from the same sample in a study of patients and donors after allogeneic stem cell transplantation. TCRdb passed the RT-PCR reads through MiXCR, listing each CDR3 protein once. Of roughly 880,000 distinct CDR3 sequences in the sample, roughly 18% were seen once. Material: blood, either unsorted or a sorted T cell fraction (not recorded which). The receptors come from a human donor who was either an allogeneic HSCT recipient or a stem cell or donor lymphocyte infusion donor (not recorded which). It is not recorded whose cells these are; they may come from a transplant donor.

In this sample, this clonotype turned up a few times. V is TRBV11-1 and J is TRBJ1-2; tentative D call: TRBD1 (5 bases). Per germline, CDR1 SGHAT and CDR2 FQDESV (reference sequence). The CDR3 loop spans 20 amino acids. Trimming removed 4 bases at V and 1 base at J, with 28 bases between. In DNA, the CDR3 is TGTGCCAGCAGCTCCGGCGTAAACCAGAACGGGGAGGGGATTAACTATGGCTACACCTTC. This translates into CASSSGVNQNGEGINYGYTF.

The rearrangement joins TRBV24-1 to TRBJ2-3, with 8 bases fitting TRBD2. Germline-derived CDR1 and CDR2 are KGHDR and SFDVKD. This CDR3 has 15 residues. V trimming: 5 bases; J trimming: 2 bases; junction bases outside the gene matches: 5. The CDR3 reads CATSAGTRHTDTQYF. The CDR3 DNA is TGTGCCACCAGTGCGGGGACTAGACACACAGATACGCAGTATTTT.

This chain uses TRBV24-1 with TRBJ1-2, with 9 bases that match TRBD1. J gave up 3 bases and V 8 bases, and 12 bases lay outside the gene matches. CDR3 size: 16 residues. CDR1 is KGHDR, CDR2 SFDVKD, per germline. CDR3 protein: CATNMDRGGSHYGYTF. DNA of the CDR3: TGTGCCACCAATATGGACAGGGGAGGAAGTCACTATGGCTACACCTTC.

This sequence joins TRBV5-1 and TRBJ1-3; perhaps TRBD1 as D (6 bases). Germline CDR1 SGHRS, CDR2 YFSETQ. The CDR3 spans 16 residues. Trimming pared 0 bases from V and 2 bases from J, leaving 12 bases between. CDR3 region: CASSLVTGTAGNTIYF. CDR3 in DNA: TGCGCCAGCAGCTTGGTTACAGGGACGGCTGGAAACACCATATATTTT.

Remarks on this clonotype: A read error is the likely source, as a far larger clone sits one nucleotide away. This chain joins TRBV12-3 or TRBV12-4 and TRBJ2-3, with D uncertain. The CDR3 contains 11 residues. The CDR3 DNA reads as TGTGCCAGCAGTTTCGCAGATACGCAGAATTTT. Translated: CASSFADTQNF.

This chain connects TRBV9 to TRBJ2-1; 8 nucleotides align to TRBD2. J gave up 1 base and V 1 base, and 4 bases lay outside the gene matches. The CDR3 has 16 residues. Germline V gene lookup returns CDR1 SGDLS and CDR2 YYNGEE. CDR3 sequence reads: CASSVFSGISYNEQFF. The CDR3 nucleotides are TGTGCCAGCAGCGTATTTAGCGGGATATCCTACAATGAGCAGTTCTTC.

The chain combines TRBV5-1 with TRBJ2-3, with 13 nucleotides matching TRBD2. The V and J ends lost 4 bases and 8 bases, in that order; junction bases with no gene match: 7. CDR3 length equals 15 residues. Germline-derived CDR1 and CDR2 are SGHRS and YFSETQ. As DNA, the CDR3 is TGCGCCAGCAGCCAGACTAGCGGGGGGCCCGCTACGCAGTATTTT. Translating it yields CASSQTSGGPATQYF.